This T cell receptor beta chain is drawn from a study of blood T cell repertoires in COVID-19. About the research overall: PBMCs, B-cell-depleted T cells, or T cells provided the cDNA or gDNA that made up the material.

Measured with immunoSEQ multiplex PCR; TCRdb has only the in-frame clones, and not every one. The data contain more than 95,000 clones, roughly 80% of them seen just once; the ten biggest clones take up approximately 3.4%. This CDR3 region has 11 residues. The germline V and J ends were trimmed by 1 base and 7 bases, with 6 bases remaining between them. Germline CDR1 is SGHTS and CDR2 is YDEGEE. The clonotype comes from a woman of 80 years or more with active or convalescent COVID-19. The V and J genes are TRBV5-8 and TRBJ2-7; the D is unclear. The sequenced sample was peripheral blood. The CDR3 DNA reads TGTGCCAGCAGCTTGTCTCGGGAGCAGTACTTC. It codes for CASSLSREQYF.